This entry lists 28 T cell receptor beta chains sequenced from one sample in a study of blood T cells in healthy people across ages. For the second PCR, which ran for roughly 7 to 11 cycles, a sample-barcoded 5' primer and a J-beta primer mix were used. MiXCR, run by TCRdb on the 5' RACE reads, gives a single entry per CDR3 protein. Here the sample spans around 990,000 distinct CDR3 sequences, approximately 26% being singletons. These data were also reused for a study on T cells of mothers and their children.

Sequencing used blood. The receptors come from a girl aged 2 to 9 in good health.

This clonotype has more than one count but fewer than ten. The V and J genes are TRBV29-1 and TRBJ2-1, with 9 nucleotides matching TRBD1. The DNA end is a closer match to TRBJ2-7, so the J assignment may be wrong. The germline CDR1 and CDR2 sequences are SQVTM and ANQGSEA. The CDR3 length is 13 residues. The CDR3 nucleotides read TGCAGCGCTCGGGACAGGGCCCCCTACGAGCAGTACTTC. It is translated as CSARDRAPYEQYF.

This clonotype was seen a few times. Here the CDR3 DNA reads TGTGCCAGCAGTTACTCGGACACGAAAGAGACCCAGTACTTC. Translating it yields CASSYSDTKETQYF. The rearrangement uses TRBV6-5 and TRBJ2-5; D is possibly TRBD1 (5 bases). CDR3 length: 14 residues. Trimming left V 0 bases short and J 3 bases short, with 8 bases between. The germline V gene encodes CDR1 MNHEY and CDR2 SVGAGI.

This clonotype was seen a handful of times. The V and J genes are TRBV28 and TRBJ2-5; D is perhaps TRBD1 or TRBD2 (5 bases each). Germline V lookup: CDR1 MDHEN, CDR2 SYDVKM. This CDR3 is built from 16 residues. V shed 1 base and J shed 2 bases, with 14 bases lying between them. CDR3 protein: CASSLSGGVGQETQYF. The CDR3 bases are TGTGCCAGCAGTTTATCTGGGGGAGTGGGGCAAGAGACCCAGTACTTC.

This clonotype was seen a few times. The CDR3 DNA sequence: TGTGCCAGCAGTTACGCCGGGACAGGGGACTACGAGCAGTACTTC. Residues: CASSYAGTGDYEQYF. The chain joins TRBV6-5 to TRBJ2-5; 10 bases are shared with TRBD1. The DNA matches TRBJ2-7 better at its end, which makes the J call doubtful. The CDR3 contains 15 residues. The germline gives CDR1 MNHEY, CDR2 SVGAGI.

This clonotype was observed a few times. The chain recombines TRBV11-3 with TRBJ1-2; D unclear. V was clipped by 4 bases and J by 2 bases, with 8 bases between them. The CDR3 contains 13 residues. The V gene's germline CDR1 is SGHNT and CDR2 YENEEA. The CDR3 loop is CASSSVGNYGYTF. CDR3 bases: TGTGCCAGCAGCTCTGTGGGGAACTATGGCTACACCTTC.

The chain has TRBV12-5 and TRBJ2-1, with D uncertain. The CDR3 spans 15 residues. V lost 6 bases to trimming and J lost 4 bases, with 16 bases between them. CDR1 and CDR2 (germline): LGHNT, FRNRAP. Written as DNA, the CDR3 is TGTGCTAGTGGCCGAGGTAGACCAGGTTACAATGAGCAGTTCTTC. Its protein product is CASGRGRPGYNEQFF. Looking up the rest from reference TRBV12-5 and TRBJ2-1 gives the full variable domain: DARVTQTPRHKVTEMGQEVTMRCQPILGHNTVFWYRQTMMQGLELLAYFRNRAPLDDSGMPKDRFSAEMPDATLATLKIQPSEPRDSAVYFCASGRGRPGYNEQFFGPGTRLTVL.

Of note for this clonotype: Compared with germline, one end of the junction differs, possibly owing to a read error. The chain employs TRBV7-7 and TRBJ2-1, with D possibly being TRBD2 (5 bases). The CDR3 totals 13 residues. CDR1 is SSHAT and CDR2 is FNYEAQ in the germline V gene (reference sequence). The CDR3 nucleotides read TGTGCTAGCAGCTTAGGCCTAGCAGAAGAGCAGTTCTTC. It yields the protein CASSLGLAEEQFF.

The rearrangement links TRBV28 to TRBJ2-3, with 9 bases identical to TRBD1. The V segment lost 1 base and the J segment 4 bases; nucleotides outside the gene matches: 6. CDR1 is MDHEN, CDR2 SYDVKM, per germline. The CDR3 covers 16 residues. CDR3 DNA sequence: TGTGCCAGCAGTTTATTTGGACAGGGGACCGCAGATACGCAGTATTTT. Protein sequence: CASSLFGQGTADTQYF.

V is TRBV6-5 and J is TRBJ1-1; tentative D call: TRBD1 (5 bases). Germline values: CDR1 MNHEY, CDR2 SVGAGI. The CDR3 covers 14 residues. Trimming stripped 8 bases from V and 1 base from J, with 14 bases between. The DNA for the CDR3 is TGTGCCAGCGGGGGGTCCCTGGCGAACACTGAAGCTTTCTTT. Encoded protein: CASGGSLANTEAFF.

A single count supports this clonotype. V is TRBV4-3 and J is TRBJ2-1, with 7 bases matching TRBD2. CDR1 LGHNA and CDR2 YSLEER come from the germline V gene. CDR3 length: 14 residues. Losses at the gene ends were 3 bases for V and 7 bases for J; bases not matched to a gene: 6. This chain's CDR3 is CASSQILAVNEQFF. The CDR3 DNA reads as TGCGCCAGCAGCCAGATCCTAGCGGTAAATGAGCAGTTCTTC.

The V call is TRBV3-1, the J call TRBJ2-1, with unresolved D. CDR3 size: 15 residues. The ends were cut back, 2 bases at V and 3 bases at J, with 11 bases in the middle. Germline-derived CDR1 and CDR2 are LGHDT and YNNKEL (reference sequence). The CDR3 loop reads CASSQTTSNYNEQFF. In nucleotides, the CDR3 is TGTGCCAGCAGCCAAACTACATCGAACTACAATGAGCAGTTCTTC.

This clonotype turned up a few times. The CDR3: CASSEHSGANVLTF. The DNA for the CDR3 is TGTGCCAGCAGCGAGCACTCTGGGGCCAACGTCCTGACTTTC. V usage is TRBV9 and J usage is TRBJ2-6; D uncertain. The CDR3 contains 14 residues. Germline V gene lookup returns CDR1 SGDLS and CDR2 YYNGEE. Trimming took 3 bases from V and 0 from J, leaving 4 bases between them.

The V call is TRBV12-3 or TRBV12-4, the J call TRBJ2-5; 11 bases agree with TRBD2. Germline trimming cut 6 bases from V and 5 bases from J; bases unmatched to any gene: 8. The CDR3 is 15 residues long. The CDR3 loop is CASSQRLAGRETQYF. In nucleotides, the CDR3 is TGTGCCAGCAGCCAGCGACTAGCGGGACGGGAGACCCAGTACTTC.

This chain joins TRBV5-1 and TRBJ2-2, with TRBD1 identical over 10 bases. Germline V gene sequence: CDR1 SGHRS, CDR2 YFSETQ. The CDR3 spans 17 residues. Trimming took 1 base from V and 0 from J; bases not matched to a gene: 3. The CDR3: CASSLWGTGANTGELFF. The CDR3 coding sequence is TGCGCCAGCAGCTTGTGGGGGACAGGGGCGAACACCGGGGAGCTGTTTTTT. Using reference TRBV5-1 and TRBJ2-2 for the parts outside the CDR3, the full variable domain is KAGVTQTPRYLIKTRGQQVTLSCSPISGHRSVSWYQQTPGQGLQFLFEYFSETQRNKGNFPGRFSGRQFSNSRSEMNVSTLELGDSALYLCASSLWGTGANTGELFFGEGSRLTVL.

The chain employs TRBV13 and TRBJ2-2, with TRBD2 as a possible D gene (6 bases). There are 16 residues in the CDR3. V was shortened by 4 bases and J by 0 bases, with 12 bases between the two germline ends. From germline, CDR1 is PRHDT and CDR2 FYEKMQ (reference sequence). The CDR3 region is CASSWFSGPNTGELFF. DNA of the CDR3: TGTGCCAGCAGCTGGTTCAGCGGGCCGAACACCGGGGAGCTGTTTTTT.

The chain combines TRBV7-2 with TRBJ2-3, with D possibly being TRBD2 (5 bases). V gave up 1 base and J gave up 1 base, with 9 bases separating them. Germline V gene data show CDR1 as SGHTA and CDR2 as FQGNSA. The CDR3 consists of 15 residues. The CDR3 is CASSLGTYRTDTQYF. The CDR3 DNA follows: TGTGCCAGCAGCTTAGGGACTTACCGCACAGATACGCAGTATTTT.

This clonotype was counted between two and nine times. The V call is TRBV5-6, the J call TRBJ1-2; D possibly corresponds to TRBD1 (6 bases). V was cut by 3 bases and J by 4 bases, with 16 bases left in between. Germline lookup yields CDR1 SGHDT and CDR2 YYEEEE. The CDR3 extends over 15 amino acids. The CDR3 nucleotides read TGTGCCAGCAGCTCCCGAGGGGGACGGGTCTATGGCTACACCTTC. This encodes CASSSRGGRVYGYTF.

This chain links TRBV6-1 with TRBJ1-5; D possibly corresponds to TRBD1 (5 bases). The CDR3 sequence is 14 residues long. From germline, CDR1 is MNHNS and CDR2 SASEGT. Trimming stripped 4 bases from V and 5 bases from J, with 12 bases between. CDR3 bases: TGTGCCAGCAGTGTAGGGGTAGGGGATCAGCCCCAGCATTTT. Encoded protein: CASSVGVGDQPQHF.

This clonotype was observed a handful of times. The V gene is TRBV20-1, the J gene TRBJ2-1; D possibly corresponds to TRBD2 (5 bases). The germline V gene encodes CDR1 DFQATT and CDR2 SNEGSKA (reference sequence). Trimming removed 1 base at V and 6 bases at J, with 10 bases between. CDR3 size: 13 residues. The CDR3 coding sequence is TGCAGTGCTAGAGTCTTGGACTCCAATGAGCAGTTCTTC. Protein product: CSARVLDSNEQFF.

The chain has TRBV2 and TRBJ2-3; 7 bases line up with TRBD2. V shed 10 bases and J 5 bases; nucleotides not matched to a gene: 12. Germline values: CDR1 SNHLY, CDR2 FYNNEI. The CDR3 has 14 residues. CDR3 DNA: TGTGCCACCCTACTAGCGCCGTTGGGAGATACGCAGTATTTT. Translation: CATLLAPLGDTQYF.

The chain uses TRBV28 and TRBJ1-2; D may be TRBD1 (5 bases). Germline CDR1 and CDR2: MDHEN and SYDVKM. Trimming removed 5 bases at V and 4 bases at J, with 11 bases between. The length of the CDR3 is 13 residues. The CDR3 is CASSPPDIYGYTF. CDR3 DNA sequence: TGTGCCAGCAGTCCCCCGGACATCTATGGCTACACCTTC.

Worth noting for this clonotype: Its ends do not fully match the called genes, so a read error is possible. The genes are TRBV6-2 or TRBV6-3 and TRBJ2-5; unclear D gene. The CDR3 is made up of 14 amino acids. Germline V gives CDR1 MNHEY, CDR2 SVGEGT. CDR3 region: CACRRTRHSETQYF. Written as DNA, the CDR3 is TGTGCCTGCAGAAGAACGAGACATTCAGAGACCCAGTACTTC.

With regard to this clonotype: A read error may account for a junction end that differs from germline. The chain is built from TRBV13 and TRBJ2-2; TRBD2 matches at 7 bases. This CDR3 comprises 16 residues. CDR1 is PRHDT, CDR2 FYEKMQ, per germline (reference sequence). This CDR3 is CASSPTGTTNPGELFF. CDR3 coding DNA: TGTGCCAGCAGCCCCACCGGGACTACGAACCCCGGGGAGCTGTTTTTT.

In its sample, this clonotype was seen a few times. The V gene is TRBV6-1, the J gene TRBJ2-2, with D perhaps TRBD1 or TRBD2 (5 bases each). Germline-derived CDR1 and CDR2 are MNHNS and SASEGT. Deletions cut 6 bases from V and 3 bases from J, with 8 bases between. The CDR3 contains 13 residues. CDR3 in DNA: TGTGCCAGCAGGGGACCCGACACCGGGGAGCTGTTTTTT. Its translation is CASRGPDTGELFF.

This clonotype was seen only a few times. The chain employs TRBV12-3 or TRBV12-4 and TRBJ1-6, with no clear D. V was cut by 8 bases and J by 7 bases, with 12 bases left in between. The CDR3 length is 13 residues. The CDR3 DNA sequence: TGTGCCAGCTCTAGGGAGATGAATTCACCCCTCCACTTT. The encoded protein is CASSREMNSPLHF.

The V call is TRBV25-1, the J call TRBJ2-5; 8 nucleotides align to TRBD2. Germline V CDR1 and CDR2: MGHDK, SYGVNS. Losses at the gene ends were 7 bases for V and 9 bases for J; bases not matched to a gene: 13. The CDR3 runs to 14 residues. CDR3 nucleotides: TGTGCCAGCACGAACTCAAGCGGGGGATCGGCCCAGTACTTC. The encoded protein is CASTNSSGGSAQYF.

The chain uses TRBV28 and TRBJ2-6; D perhaps matches TRBD2 (5 bases). This CDR3 has 16 residues. The ends were cut back, 3 bases at V and 6 bases at J, with 15 bases in the middle. The germline V gene encodes CDR1 MDHEN and CDR2 SYDVKM. In nucleotides, the CDR3 is TGTGCCAGCAGTTTGGACTCAAGTGCGGAGGCCAACGTCCTGACTTTC. It codes for CASSLDSSAEANVLTF.

The chain uses TRBV6-5 and TRBJ2-5, with 14 positions matching TRBD2. The J call may not be correct, given that the DNA end is closer to TRBJ2-1. There are 15 residues in the CDR3. Germline V CDR1 and CDR2: MNHEY, SVGAGI. CDR3 bases: TGTGCCAGCAGCGGACTAGCGGGAGGTAGGGATGAGCAGTTCTTC. The encoded protein is CASSGLAGGRDEQFF.